This TCR beta chain stems from a study of cytomegalovirus exposure and HLA in healthy donors. Findings and caveats of the study: Rare TCR sequences dominated, though some public TCRs recurred in many donors.

A note on this clone: What it binds is not known.

CDR3 length: 13 amino acids. The germline V gene encodes CDR1 MDHEN and CDR2 SYDVKM. Trimming shortened V by 6 bases and J by 5 bases, and 13 bases separated the two germline ends. The primer mix had 60 Vbeta and 13 Jbeta primers. Repertoires were generated with immunoSEQ multiplex PCR, while TCRdb's copy carries only in-frame clones and drops some. The data show fewer than 100,000 clones, just under 80% seen once. The sample was PBMCs. V and J are TRBV28 and TRBJ2-5; a possible D gene is TRBD2 (6 bases). The sequence derives from a male donor in good health and CMV-seropositive. This chain's CDR3 is CASRPPGVETQYF. The CDR3 DNA reads as TGTGCCAGCAGGCCTCCGGGGGTCGAGACCCAGTACTTC.